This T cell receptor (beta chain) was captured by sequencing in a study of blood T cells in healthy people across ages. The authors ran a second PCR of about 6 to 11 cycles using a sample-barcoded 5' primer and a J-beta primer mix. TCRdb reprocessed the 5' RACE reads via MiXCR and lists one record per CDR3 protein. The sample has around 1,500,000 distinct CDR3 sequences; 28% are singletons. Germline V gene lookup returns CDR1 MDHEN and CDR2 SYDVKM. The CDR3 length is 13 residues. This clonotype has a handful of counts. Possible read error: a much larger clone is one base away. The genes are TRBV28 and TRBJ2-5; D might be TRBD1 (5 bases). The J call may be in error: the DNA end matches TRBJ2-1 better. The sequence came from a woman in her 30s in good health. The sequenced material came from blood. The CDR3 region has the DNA TGTGCCAGCAGGCCAGGGTATCAAGAGACCCAGTTCTTC. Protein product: CASRPGYQETQFF.